Listed below are T cell receptor beta chains from one sample, sequenced in a study of immune evolution from preneoplasia to lung adenocarcinoma. This table comes from immunoSEQ multiplex PCR, and its TCRdb copy is limited to in-frame clones, with some not included. The sample has roughly 3,000 clones, less than 85% seen once. The sequencing input was FFPE adjacent normal lung tissue. The receptors stem from an older donor with lung adenocarcinoma. Each CDR3 is given with its conserved first and last residue. Each record gives: J gene, V gene, clone size, CDR3 protein. Where a row states a size, it is once, few, many or the class of an expanded clone; other rows omit it.

J gene: TRBJ1-4; V gene: TRBV19; clone size: -; CDR3 protein: CASSINGYEKLFF
J gene: TRBJ1-2; V gene: TRBV6-1; clone size: -; CDR3 protein: CASSARQGEGYTF
J gene: TRBJ1-1; V gene: TRBV6-6; clone size: -; CDR3 protein: CASSGTGRDTEAFF
J gene: TRBJ1-4; V gene: TRBV15; clone size: -; CDR3 protein: CATSRQDRSNEKLFF
J gene: TRBJ2-7; V gene: TRBV19; clone size: -; CDR3 protein: CASSHFRSYEQYF
J gene: TRBJ2-2; V gene: TRBV29-1; clone size: once; CDR3 protein: CSVLRQGGGTGELFF
J gene: TRBJ1-2; V gene: TRBV19; clone size: few; CDR3 protein: CASSKGFGGRGYGYTF
J gene: TRBJ1-1; V gene: TRBV7-2; clone size: once; CDR3 protein: CASSLSPYTEAFF
J gene: TRBJ1-1; V gene: TRBV2; clone size: -; CDR3 protein: CASSDAGRAEAFF
J gene: TRBJ2-1; V gene: TRBV18; clone size: -; CDR3 protein: CASSLRAGEWNNEQFF
J gene: TRBJ2-7; V gene: TRBV7-9; clone size: few; CDR3 protein: CASSARYNYEQYF
J gene: TRBJ2-2; V gene: TRBV6-5; clone size: -; CDR3 protein: CASSYRGLASRGELFF
J gene: TRBJ2-5; V gene: TRBV10-3; clone size: once; CDR3 protein: CAISESGTTKETQYF
J gene: TRBJ1-2; V gene: TRBV6-1; clone size: once; CDR3 protein: CASSEPGNYGYTF
J gene: TRBJ2-5; V gene: TRBV5-4; clone size: -; CDR3 protein: CASSRDSDGTQYF
J gene: TRBJ1-1; V gene: TRBV29-1; clone size: -; CDR3 protein: CSVWDRGTPGMNTEAFF
J gene: TRBJ2-5; V gene: TRBV29-1; clone size: -; CDR3 protein: CSVNSPQAQETQYF
J gene: TRBJ1-1; V gene: TRBV11-3; clone size: few; CDR3 protein: CASSMGQANTEAFF
J gene: TRBJ1-5; V gene: TRBV20-1; clone size: -; CDR3 protein: CSAGNQPQHF
J gene: TRBJ2-5; V gene: TRBV30; clone size: -; CDR3 protein: CAWSGGGETQYF
J gene: TRBJ2-6; V gene: TRBV28; clone size: -; CDR3 protein: CASSKTGAGANVLTF
J gene: TRBJ1-5; V gene: TRBV6-5; clone size: -; CDR3 protein: CASSYSEGAQPQHF
J gene: TRBJ2-7; V gene: TRBV11-1; clone size: -; CDR3 protein: CASSLEDSSEQYF
J gene: TRBJ1-2; V gene: TRBV19; clone size: few; CDR3 protein: CASNRQPGGFGYTF
J gene: TRBJ2-7; V gene: TRBV4-2; clone size: -; CDR3 protein: CASSQSGGAYEQYF
J gene: TRBJ2-1; V gene: TRBV29-1; clone size: -; CDR3 protein: CSVDARLSEQFF
J gene: TRBJ2-2; V gene: TRBV9; clone size: -; CDR3 protein: CASSARTSGNTGELFF
J gene: TRBJ2-7; V gene: TRBV4-1; clone size: -; CDR3 protein: CASSQDRYRTSDEQYF
J gene: TRBJ2-2; V gene: TRBV29-1; clone size: -; CDR3 protein: CSVVVGTSNTGELFF
J gene: TRBJ2-7; V gene: TRBV5-3; clone size: -; CDR3 protein: CARSLARSLYEQYF
J gene: TRBJ2-2; V gene: TRBV7-6; clone size: -; CDR3 protein: CASSLAASGSGGELFF
J gene: TRBJ2-3; V gene: TRBV7-3; clone size: -; CDR3 protein: CASSSRQGSDTQYF
J gene: TRBJ1-1; V gene: TRBV4-1; clone size: large; CDR3 protein: CASSQDLYRVNTEAFF
J gene: TRBJ2-1; V gene: TRBV30; clone size: -; CDR3 protein: CAWNRLAGGRNEQFF
J gene: TRBJ2-7; V gene: TRBV2; clone size: -; CDR3 protein: CASSLTGGGNEQYF
J gene: TRBJ1-5; V gene: TRBV11-2; clone size: -; CDR3 protein: CASSLGFTQPQHF
J gene: TRBJ2-3; V gene: TRBV9; clone size: few; CDR3 protein: CASSTSGSTDTQYF
J gene: TRBJ2-6; V gene: TRBV2; clone size: few; CDR3 protein: CASSEAAGANVLTF
J gene: TRBJ2-3; V gene: TRBV11-3; clone size: -; CDR3 protein: CASSPVSDTQYF
J gene: TRBJ2-3; V gene: TRBV7-3; clone size: large; CDR3 protein: CASSLTRQTDTQYF
J gene: TRBJ2-4; V gene: TRBV10-3; clone size: -; CDR3 protein: CAISEPNFSGSGKNIQYF
J gene: TRBJ1-3; V gene: TRBV5-1; clone size: -; CDR3 protein: CASSSQPREGRNTIYF
J gene: TRBJ2-5; V gene: TRBV9; clone size: -; CDR3 protein: CASSVGTSGGSYQETQYF
J gene: TRBJ2-2; V gene: TRBV19; clone size: -; CDR3 protein: CASSTRITGELFF
J gene: TRBJ1-2; V gene: TRBV9; clone size: -; CDR3 protein: CASSPDRGPNTF
J gene: TRBJ1-3; V gene: TRBV6-1; clone size: -; CDR3 protein: CASSIGQHSGNTIYF
J gene: TRBJ2-2; V gene: TRBV10-3; clone size: -; CDR3 protein: CATPGPSAISWELFF
J gene: TRBJ1-1; V gene: TRBV5-8; clone size: -; CDR3 protein: CASSRTGNTEAFF
J gene: TRBJ2-7; V gene: TRBV30; clone size: -; CDR3 protein: CAWSTTGGLNEQYF
J gene: TRBJ2-7; V gene: TRBV7-8; clone size: -; CDR3 protein: CASSLGLAGDDYEQYF
J gene: TRBJ1-1; V gene: TRBV28; clone size: few; CDR3 protein: CASSIPTGTTEAFF
J gene: TRBJ1-2; V gene: TRBV6-5; clone size: few; CDR3 protein: CASSWQGGSDGYTF
J gene: TRBJ2-1; V gene: TRBV7-6; clone size: -; CDR3 protein: CASSLAGQTDEQFF
J gene: TRBJ2-7; V gene: TRBV7-2; clone size: -; CDR3 protein: CASSSRAGRAYEQYF
J gene: TRBJ2-5; V gene: TRBV4-2; clone size: -; CDR3 protein: CASSQGEGAETQYF